The rows below give T cell receptor beta chains drawn from one sample of a study of T-cell memory formation after mild COVID-19. TCRdb itself ran the 5' RACE reads through MiXCR, one entry per CDR3 protein. The table lists approximately 290,000 distinct CDR3 sequences, 15% to 20% of them singletons, with 22% in the top ten. Sequencing input: PBMCs or a T cell subset sorted from them (not recorded which). These TCRs come from a man in his late teens or twenties who had mild COVID-19 (a few samples of this study predate the infection). Cell type and time point are not known. CDR3s include the opening cysteine and the closing phenylalanine or tryptophan. The D gene is left open where the match is weak. The size of a clone is reported for some rows only, either as once, few or many, or as a class for expanded clones.

J gene,clone size,V gene,D gene,CDR3 protein,CDR3 DNA
TRBJ2-7,few,TRBV14,NA,CASSQVMRAGEQYF,TGTGCCAGCAGCCAAGTCATGCGGGCGGGGGAGCAGTACTTC
TRBJ2-5,many,TRBV12-3/TRBV12-4,TRBD1,CASLRTGSSETQYF,TGTGCCAGCTTACGGACAGGTTCATCAGAGACCCAGTACTTC
TRBJ1-2,NA,TRBV29-1,NA,CSVTQGGGYTF,TGCAGCGTGACACAGGGTGGGGGCTACACCTTC
TRBJ2-6,many,TRBV6-5,NA,CASGGGGSGANVLTF,TGTGCCAGCGGTGGAGGGGGCTCTGGGGCCAACGTCCTGACTTTC
TRBJ2-1,few,TRBV27,TRBD2,CASRRSGGPSSYNEQFF,TGTGCCAGCAGACGTAGCGGGGGGCCGAGCTCCTACAATGAGCAGTTCTTC
TRBJ2-2,NA,TRBV6-5,TRBD1,CASRRTGGNTGELFF,TGTGCCAGCAGGAGGACAGGGGGGAACACCGGGGAGCTGTTTTTT
TRBJ2-1,few,TRBV7-2,TRBD2,CASSFQAGGFIEQFF,TGTGCCAGCAGCTTCCAAGCGGGGGGTTTCATTGAGCAGTTCTTC
TRBJ2-3,few,TRBV5-1,TRBD2,CASSLPGLAGGTDTQYF,TGCGCCAGCAGCTTGCCGGGACTAGCGGGGGGCACAGATACGCAGTATTTT
TRBJ1-6,few,TRBV6-5,NA,CAIPRHFNSPLHF,TGTGCCATCCCCCGGCACTTTAATTCACCCCTCCACTTT
TRBJ2-3,NA,TRBV10-3,TRBD2,CAIGTSGALLDTQYF,TGTGCCATCGGAACTAGCGGCGCCCTTCTCGATACGCAGTATTTT
TRBJ2-5,NA,TRBV20-1,TRBD1,CSARTLDRVETQYF,TGCAGTGCTAGGACCCTGGACAGGGTTGAGACCCAGTACTTC
TRBJ2-3,NA,TRBV5-1,TRBD1,CASSLAQGRTDTQYF,TGCGCCAGCAGCTTGGCACAGGGGCGCACAGATACGCAGTATTTT
TRBJ1-2,few,TRBV5-6,NA,CASSVGYGYTF,TGTGCCAGCAGCGTAGGCTATGGCTACACCTTC
TRBJ2-2,few,TRBV12-3/TRBV12-4,NA,CASSTPTRVGELFF,TGTGCCAGCAGTACTCCGACTAGAGTCGGGGAGCTGTTTTTT
TRBJ1-1,NA,TRBV15,TRBD1,CATSTGQLNTEAFF,TGTGCCACCAGCACGGGACAGTTGAACACTGAAGCTTTCTTT
TRBJ2-3,NA,TRBV6-2/TRBV6-3,NA,CASSSVRRGYRDTQYF,TGTGCCAGCAGTTCTGTTCGGCGCGGGTACAGAGATACGCAGTATTTT
TRBJ2-7,few,TRBV27,NA,CASSGGLGEQYF,TGTGCCAGCAGCGGGGGGCTTGGCGAGCAGTACTTC